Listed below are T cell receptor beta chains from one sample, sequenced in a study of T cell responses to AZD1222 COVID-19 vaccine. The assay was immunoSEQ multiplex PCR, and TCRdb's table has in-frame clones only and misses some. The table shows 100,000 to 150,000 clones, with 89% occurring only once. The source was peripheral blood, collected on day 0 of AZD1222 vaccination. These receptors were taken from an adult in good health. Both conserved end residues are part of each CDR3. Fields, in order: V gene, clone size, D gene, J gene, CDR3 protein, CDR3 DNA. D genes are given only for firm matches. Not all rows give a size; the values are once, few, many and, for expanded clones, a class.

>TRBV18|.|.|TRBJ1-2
CASSPNSPQGGYGYTF
TGTGCCAGCTCACCAAATTCTCCCCAAGGGGGCTATGGCTACACCTTC
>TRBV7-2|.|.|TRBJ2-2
CASSFWGPGRGDTGELFF
TGTGCCAGCAGCTTTTGGGGCCCAGGGAGGGGGGACACCGGGGAGCTGTTTTTT
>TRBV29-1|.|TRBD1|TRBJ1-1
CSVPDRGTEAFF
TGCAGCGTGCCGGACAGGGGCACTGAAGCTTTCTTT
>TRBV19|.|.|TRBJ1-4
CATGGGNSTNEKLFF
TGTGCCACGGGAGGGGGAAACTCAACTAATGAAAAACTGTTTTTT
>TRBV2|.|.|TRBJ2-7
CASSPLNSYEQYF
TGTGCCAGCAGTCCCCTGAACTCCTACGAGCAGTACTTC
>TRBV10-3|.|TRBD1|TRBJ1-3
CAISESGQRNTIYF
TGTGCCATCAGTGAGTCGGGACAGAGAAACACCATATATTTT
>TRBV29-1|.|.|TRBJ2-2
CSGGKNTGELFF
TGCAGCGGGGGGAAAAACACCGGGGAGCTGTTTTTT
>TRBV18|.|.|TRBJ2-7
CASSPRDAHEQYF
TGTGCCAGCTCACCACGAGACGCCCACGAGCAGTACTTC
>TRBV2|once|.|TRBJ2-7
CASSEGAGGGYEQYF
TGTGCCAGCAGTGAAGGGGCAGGGGGAGGCTACGAGCAGTACTTC
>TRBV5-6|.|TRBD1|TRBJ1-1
CASSLEAGGAFF
TGTGCCAGCAGCTTGGAAGCAGGGGGAGCTTTCTTT
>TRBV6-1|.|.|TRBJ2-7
CASSDLGRASYEQYF
TGTGCCAGCAGTGATTTAGGGCGGGCCTCCTACGAGCAGTACTTC
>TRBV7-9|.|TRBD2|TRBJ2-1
CASSSSGRAYNEQFF
TGTGCCAGCAGCTCTAGCGGGAGGGCCTACAATGAGCAGTTCTTC
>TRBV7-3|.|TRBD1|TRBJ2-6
CASSFTGGAGANVLTF
TGTGCCAGCAGCTTTACAGGGGGCGCCGGGGCCAACGTCCTGACTTTC
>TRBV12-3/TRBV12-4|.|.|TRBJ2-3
CASSLRDTQYF
TGTGCCAGCAGTTTAAGGGATACGCAGTATTTT
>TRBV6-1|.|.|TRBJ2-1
CASSDTGTPLDNEQFF
TGTGCCAGCAGTGACACCGGGACTCCTCTGGACAATGAGCAGTTCTTC
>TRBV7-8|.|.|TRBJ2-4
CASTLDRIKNIQYF
TGTGCCAGCACCCTAGACAGGATCAAAAACATTCAGTACTTC
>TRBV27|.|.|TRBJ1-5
CASSLGAGRGQPQHF
TGTGCCAGCAGTTTAGGGGCAGGCCGCGGGCAGCCCCAGCATTTT
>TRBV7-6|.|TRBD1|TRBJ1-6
CASSTGQGLGSYNSPLHF
TGTGCCAGCAGCACCGGACAGGGATTGGGCTCCTATAATTCACCCCTCCACTTT
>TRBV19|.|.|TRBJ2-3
CASSNGGGSTDTQYF
TGTGCCAGTAGTAATGGTGGGGGTAGTACAGATACGCAGTATTTT
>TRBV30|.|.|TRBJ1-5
CAWSPYSNQPQHF
TGTGCCTGGAGTCCCTATAGCAATCAGCCCCAGCATTTT
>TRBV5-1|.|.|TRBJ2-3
CASSLEVGSTDTQYF
TGCGCCAGCAGCTTGGAGGTGGGCTCCACAGATACGCAGTATTTT
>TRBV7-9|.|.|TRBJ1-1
CASSSEMNTEAFF
TGTGCCAGCAGCTCCGAAATGAACACTGAAGCTTTCTTT
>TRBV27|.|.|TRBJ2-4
CASSLAAGPDIQYF
TGTGCCTCCTCCCTCGCCGCGGGGCCGGACATTCAGTACTTC
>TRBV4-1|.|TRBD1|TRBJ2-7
CASSHLGGPYEQYF
TGCGCCAGCAGCCATTTAGGGGGCCCCTACGAGCAGTACTTC
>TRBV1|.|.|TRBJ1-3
CTSSQPHTPGTTTPYSGNTIYF
TGCACCAGCAGCCAACCGCACACTCCCGGGACAACAACACCTTACTCTGGAAACACCATATATTTT
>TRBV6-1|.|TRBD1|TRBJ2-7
CASSEAWWDREDEQYF
TGTGCCAGCAGTGAGGCGTGGTGGGACAGGGAGGACGAGCAGTACTTC
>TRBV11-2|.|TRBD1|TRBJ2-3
CASSSMGPGQGFPRQYF
TGTGCCAGCAGCTCAATGGGACCGGGACAGGGGTTCCCCCGGCAGTATTTT
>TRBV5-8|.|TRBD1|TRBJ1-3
CASSVGTGFSGNTIYF
TGTGCCAGCAGCGTCGGGACAGGGTTCTCTGGAAACACCATATATTTT
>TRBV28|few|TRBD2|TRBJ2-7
CASSFGLAGREQYF
TGTGCCAGCAGTTTTGGACTAGCGGGGCGGGAGCAGTACTTC
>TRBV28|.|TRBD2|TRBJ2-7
CASSFPGLRSPEQYF
TGTGCCAGCAGTTTCCCGGGACTACGCTCTCCCGAGCAGTACTTC
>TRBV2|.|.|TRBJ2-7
CASSDLVTNPAVEQYF
TGTGCCAGCAGTGACCTCGTCACTAACCCCGCAGTCGAGCAGTACTTC
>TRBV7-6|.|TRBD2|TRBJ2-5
CASSLSPGLGGLWAQYF
TGTGCCAGCAGCTTATCTCCGGGACTAGGGGGGCTTTGGGCCCAGTACTTC
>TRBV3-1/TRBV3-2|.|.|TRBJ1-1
CASSQVNLVNAEAFF
TGTGCCAGCAGCCAAGTTAACCTCGTGAACGCTGAAGCTTTCTTT
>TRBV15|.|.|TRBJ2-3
CATSRDVRTDTQYF
TGTGCCACCAGCAGAGATGTCCGCACAGATACGCAGTATTTT
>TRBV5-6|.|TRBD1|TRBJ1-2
CASSSQGPTRGYTF
TGTGCCAGCAGCTCACAGGGGCCCACCCGTGGCTACACCTTC
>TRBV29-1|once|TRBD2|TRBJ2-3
CSVAGPGGVGTSGTSSTDTQYF
TGCAGCGTTGCCGGCCCGGGTGGCGTTGGGACTAGCGGAACCTCTAGCACAGATACGCAGTATTTT
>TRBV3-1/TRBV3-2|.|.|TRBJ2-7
CASSPIAFSYEQYF
TGTGCCAGCAGCCCTATCGCTTTTTCCTACGAGCAGTACTTC
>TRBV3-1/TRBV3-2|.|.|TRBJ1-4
CASSLEGGEKLFF
TGTGCCAGCAGCCTCGAAGGGGGAGAAAAACTGTTTTTT
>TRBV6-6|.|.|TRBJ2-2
CASSRPGGSNTGELFF
TGTGCCAGCAGTCGACCGGGTGGTTCGAACACCGGGGAGCTGTTTTTT
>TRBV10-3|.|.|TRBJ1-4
CAISEGGPNEKLFF
TGTGCCATCAGTGAGGGGGGACCTAATGAAAAACTGTTTTTT
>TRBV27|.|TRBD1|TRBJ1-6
CASRVQGDLSPLHF
TGTGCCAGCAGGGTTCAGGGGGACTTGTCACCCCTCCACTTT
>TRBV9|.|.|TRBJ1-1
CASSSPWGTVDTEAFF
TGTGCCAGCAGCTCCCCTTGGGGGACGGTGGACACTGAAGCTTTCTTT
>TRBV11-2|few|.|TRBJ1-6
CASSFGKDLVNSPLHF
TGTGCCAGCAGCTTTGGAAAGGACCTTGTTAATTCACCCCTCCACTTT
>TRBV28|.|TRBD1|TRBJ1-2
CASSFSDRETGGYTF
TGTGCCAGCAGTTTCTCCGACAGGGAGACGGGTGGCTACACCTTC
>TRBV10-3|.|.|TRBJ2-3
CAISDGTRARTDTQYF
TGTGCCATCAGTGACGGGACGAGGGCGCGGACAGATACGCAGTATTTT
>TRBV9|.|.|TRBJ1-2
CASSRPSTEANYGYTF
TGTGCCAGCAGCCGTCCTTCGACAGAAGCTAACTATGGCTACACCTTC
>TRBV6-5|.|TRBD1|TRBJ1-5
CASSTGTGTGPQHF
TGTGCCAGCAGTACCGGGACAGGGACTGGGCCCCAGCATTTT
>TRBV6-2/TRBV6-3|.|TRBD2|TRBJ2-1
CASSGTSGRPYNEQFF
TGTGCCAGCAGCGGGACTAGCGGGAGGCCCTACAATGAGCAGTTCTTC
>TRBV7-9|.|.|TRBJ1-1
CASSDGRGRQAFF
TGTGCCAGCAGCGACGGACGGGGTAGGCAAGCTTTCTTT
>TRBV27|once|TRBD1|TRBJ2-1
CASSLTGGLVNEQFF
TGTGCCAGCAGTCTGACAGGGGGCCTTGTCAATGAGCAGTTCTTC
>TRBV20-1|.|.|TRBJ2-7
CSAPISYEQYF
TGCAGTGCTCCGATAAGTTACGAGCAGTACTTC
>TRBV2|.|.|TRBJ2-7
CASSIQGEGDEQYF
TGTGCCAGCAGTATACAGGGTGAAGGGGACGAGCAGTACTTC
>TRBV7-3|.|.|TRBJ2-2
CASSPLMTGGELFF
TGTGCCAGCAGCCCCCTGATGACTGGCGGGGAGCTGTTTTTT
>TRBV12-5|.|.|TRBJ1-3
CASGPGPLKGNTIYF
TGTGCTAGTGGCCCCGGTCCCCTGAAAGGAAACACCATATATTTT
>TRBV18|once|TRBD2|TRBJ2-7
CASSPPLGLAGSEQYF
TGTGCCAGCTCACCACCGTTGGGACTAGCGGGATCCGAGCAGTACTTC
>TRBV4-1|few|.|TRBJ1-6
CASSQDRNSPLHF
TGCGCCAGCAGCCAAGATCGGAATTCACCCCTCCACTTT
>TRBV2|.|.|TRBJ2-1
CASIHRINEQFF
TGTGCCAGCATCCACAGGATTAATGAGCAGTTCTTC
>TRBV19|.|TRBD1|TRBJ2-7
CASSIAGRQGGYEQYF
TGTGCCAGTAGTATAGCGGGGCGACAGGGGGGTTACGAGCAGTACTTC
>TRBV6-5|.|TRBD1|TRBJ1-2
CASSQTEYRGGGYTF
TGTGCCAGCAGTCAGACCGAGTACAGGGGAGGGGGCTACACCTTC